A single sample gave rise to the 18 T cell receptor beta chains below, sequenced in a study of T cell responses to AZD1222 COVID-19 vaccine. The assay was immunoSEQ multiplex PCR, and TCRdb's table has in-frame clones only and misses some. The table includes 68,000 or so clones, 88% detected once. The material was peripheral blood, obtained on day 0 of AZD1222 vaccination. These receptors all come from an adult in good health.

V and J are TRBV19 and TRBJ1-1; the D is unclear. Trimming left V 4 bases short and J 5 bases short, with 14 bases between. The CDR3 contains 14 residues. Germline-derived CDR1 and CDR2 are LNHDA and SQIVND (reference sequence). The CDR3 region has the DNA TGTGCCAGTAGTAAAGACAACTATGGTACTGAAGCTTTCTTT. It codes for CASSKDNYGTEAFF.

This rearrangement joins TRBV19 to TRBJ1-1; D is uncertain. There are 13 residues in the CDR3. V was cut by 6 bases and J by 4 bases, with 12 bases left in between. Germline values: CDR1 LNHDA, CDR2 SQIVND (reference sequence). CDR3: CASSPGWSTEAFF. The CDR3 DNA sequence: TGTGCCAGTAGCCCGGGCTGGAGCACTGAAGCTTTCTTT.

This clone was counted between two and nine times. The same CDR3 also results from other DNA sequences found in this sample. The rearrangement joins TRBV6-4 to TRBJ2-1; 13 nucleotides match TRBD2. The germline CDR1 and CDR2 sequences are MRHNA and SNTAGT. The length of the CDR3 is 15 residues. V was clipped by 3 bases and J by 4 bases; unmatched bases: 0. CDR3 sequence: CASSELAGGYNEQFF. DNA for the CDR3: TGTGCCAGCAGTGAACTAGCGGGAGGGTACAATGAGCAGTTCTTC.

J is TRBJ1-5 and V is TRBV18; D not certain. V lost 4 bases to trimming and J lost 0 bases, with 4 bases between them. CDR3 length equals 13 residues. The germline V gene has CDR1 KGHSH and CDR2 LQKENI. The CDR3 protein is CASSRSSNQPQHF. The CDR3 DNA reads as TGTGCCAGCTCACGGAGTAGCAATCAGCCCCAGCATTTT. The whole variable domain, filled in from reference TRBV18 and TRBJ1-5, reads NAGVMQNPRHLVRRRGQEARLRCSPMKGHSHVYWYRQLPEEGLKFMVYLQKENIIDESGMPKERFSAEFPKEGPSILRIQQVVRGDSAAYFCASSRSSNQPQHFGDGTRLSIL.

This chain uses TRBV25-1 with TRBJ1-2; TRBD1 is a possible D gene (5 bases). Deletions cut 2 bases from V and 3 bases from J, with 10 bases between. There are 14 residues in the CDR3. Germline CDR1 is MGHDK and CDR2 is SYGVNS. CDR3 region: CASSEEGWDYGYTF. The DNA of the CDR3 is TGTGCCAGCAGTGAAGAGGGGTGGGACTATGGCTACACCTTC.

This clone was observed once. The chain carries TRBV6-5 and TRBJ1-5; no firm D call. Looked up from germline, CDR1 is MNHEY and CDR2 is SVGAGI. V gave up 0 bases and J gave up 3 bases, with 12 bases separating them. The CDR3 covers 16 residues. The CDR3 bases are TGTGCCAGCAGTTACTCGCGGGAAGCCTCCAATCAGCCCCAGCATTTT. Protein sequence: CASSYSREASNQPQHF.

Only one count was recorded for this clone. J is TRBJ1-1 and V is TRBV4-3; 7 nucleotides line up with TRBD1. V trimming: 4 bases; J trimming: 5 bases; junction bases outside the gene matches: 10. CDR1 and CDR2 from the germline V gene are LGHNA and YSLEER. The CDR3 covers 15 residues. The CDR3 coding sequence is TGCGCCAGCAGCCCCCTGGGTAGGGGGCGAACTGAAGCTTTCTTT. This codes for CASSPLGRGRTEAFF.

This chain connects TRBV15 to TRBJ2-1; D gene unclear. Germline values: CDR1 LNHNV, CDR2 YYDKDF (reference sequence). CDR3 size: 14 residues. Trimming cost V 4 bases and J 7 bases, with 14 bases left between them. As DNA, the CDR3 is TGTGCCACCAGCAAGATCAACCAAGAAAATGAGCAGTTCTTC. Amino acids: CATSKINQENEQFF.

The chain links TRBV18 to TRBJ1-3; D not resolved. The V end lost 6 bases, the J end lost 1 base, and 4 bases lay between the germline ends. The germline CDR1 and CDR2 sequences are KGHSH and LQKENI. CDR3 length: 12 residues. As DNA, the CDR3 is TGTGCCAGCTCCCCTTCTGGAAACACCATATATTTT. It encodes CASSPSGNTIYF.

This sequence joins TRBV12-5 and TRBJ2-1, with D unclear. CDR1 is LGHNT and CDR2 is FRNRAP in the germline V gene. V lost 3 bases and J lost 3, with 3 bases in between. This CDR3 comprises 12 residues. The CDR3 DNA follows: TGTGCTAGTGGTTTAGACTACAATGAGCAGTTCTTC. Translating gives CASGLDYNEQFF.

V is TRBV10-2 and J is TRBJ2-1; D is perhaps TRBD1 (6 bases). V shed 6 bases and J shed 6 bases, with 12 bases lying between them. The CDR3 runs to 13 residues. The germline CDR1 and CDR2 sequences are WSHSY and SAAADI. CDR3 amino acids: CASRTHRANEQFF. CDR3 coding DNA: TGCGCCAGCAGAACCCACAGGGCCAATGAGCAGTTCTTC.

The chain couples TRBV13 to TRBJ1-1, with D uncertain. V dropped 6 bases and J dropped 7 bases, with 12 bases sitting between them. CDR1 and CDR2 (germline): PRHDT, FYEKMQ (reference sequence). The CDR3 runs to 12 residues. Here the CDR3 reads CASSSDEGEAFF. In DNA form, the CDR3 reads TGTGCCAGCAGTTCAGATGAGGGTGAAGCTTTCTTT.

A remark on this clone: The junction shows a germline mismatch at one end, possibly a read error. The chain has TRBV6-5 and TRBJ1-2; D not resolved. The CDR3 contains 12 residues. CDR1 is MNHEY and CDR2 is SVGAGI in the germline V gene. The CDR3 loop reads CASSDSSYGYTF. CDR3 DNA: TGTGCCAGCAGTGACTCTAGCTATGGCTACACCTTC.

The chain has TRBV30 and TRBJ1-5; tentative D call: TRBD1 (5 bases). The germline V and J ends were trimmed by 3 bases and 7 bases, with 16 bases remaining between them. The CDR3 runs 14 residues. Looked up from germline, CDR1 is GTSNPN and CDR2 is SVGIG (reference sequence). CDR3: CAWRDRGGSQPQHF. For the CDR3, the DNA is TGTGCCTGGAGGGACCGCGGGGGTTCCCAGCCCCAGCATTTT.

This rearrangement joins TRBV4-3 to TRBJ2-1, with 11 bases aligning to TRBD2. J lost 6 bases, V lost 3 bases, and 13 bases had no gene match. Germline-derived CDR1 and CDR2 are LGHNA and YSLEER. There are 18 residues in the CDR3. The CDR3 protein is CASSHATSGRRLGNEQFF. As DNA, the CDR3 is TGCGCCAGCAGCCACGCCACTAGCGGGAGAAGGTTAGGCAATGAGCAGTTCTTC.

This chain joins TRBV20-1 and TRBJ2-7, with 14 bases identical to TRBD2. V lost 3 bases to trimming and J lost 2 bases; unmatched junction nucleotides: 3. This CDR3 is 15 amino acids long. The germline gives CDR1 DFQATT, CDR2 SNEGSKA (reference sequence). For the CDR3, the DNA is TGCAGTGCTAGTAGGACTAGCGGGGGGACCTACGAGCAGTACTTC. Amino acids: CSASRTSGGTYEQYF.

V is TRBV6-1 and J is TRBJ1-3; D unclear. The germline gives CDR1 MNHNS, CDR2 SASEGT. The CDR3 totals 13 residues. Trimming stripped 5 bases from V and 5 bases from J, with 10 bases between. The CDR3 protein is CASSFTTRNTIYF. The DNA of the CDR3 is TGTGCCAGCAGTTTTACTACGAGAAACACCATATATTTT.

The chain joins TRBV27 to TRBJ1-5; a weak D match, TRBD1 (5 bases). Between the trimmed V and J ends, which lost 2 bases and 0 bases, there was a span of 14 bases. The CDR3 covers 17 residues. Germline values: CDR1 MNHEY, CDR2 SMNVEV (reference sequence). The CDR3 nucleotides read TGTGCCAGCAGTTTAGTGGGGGGGATCAATAGCAATCAGCCCCAGCATTTT. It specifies CASSLVGGINSNQPQHF.